Shown below are 15 T cell receptor beta chains from a single sample sequenced in a study of blood T cell repertoires in COVID-19. Sequencing was performed with immunoSEQ multiplex PCR; in TCRdb, only in-frame clones are kept and a portion is missing. The table lists approximately 75,000 clones, 80% to 95% of them singletons. Sequencing was done on a sample of peripheral blood. These receptors were obtained from a human donor in a cohort sampled during active COVID-19.

There are a few counts of this clone. The chain is built from TRBV5-6 and TRBJ1-6; 9 bases align to TRBD1. CDR1 and CDR2 (germline): SGHDT, YYEEEE. V dropped 2 bases and J dropped 9; count of bases not matched to a gene: 3. The CDR3 covers 14 residues. CDR3 sequence (DNA): TGTGCCAGCAGCTTACAGACAGGGGGTTCACCCCTCCACTTT. Its protein is CASSLQTGGSPLHF.

This sequence joins TRBV6-2 or TRBV6-3 and TRBJ2-7, with unresolved D. In germline, CDR1 is MNHEY, CDR2 SVGEGT. The length of the CDR3 is 15 residues. Trimming took 6 bases from V and 6 from J, leaving 21 bases between them. The CDR3 sequence: CASSPPSLAVGEQYF. The CDR3, as DNA: TGTGCCAGCAGCCCCCCCTCATTAGCCGTGGGCGAGCAGTACTTC.

The CDR3 sequence is CASSPLQGNTEAFF. The CDR3 DNA reads as TGTGCCAGCTCACCGTTACAGGGGAACACTGAAGCTTTCTTT. The chain carries TRBV18 and TRBJ1-1, with D perhaps matching TRBD1 (6 bases). Trimming removed 3 bases from V and 1 base from J, with 9 bases in between. The CDR3 totals 14 residues. Looked up from germline, CDR1 is KGHSH and CDR2 is LQKENI.

The chain joins TRBV6-2 or TRBV6-3 to TRBJ1-1; D possibly corresponds to TRBD1 (5 bases). Germline CDR1 is MNHEY and CDR2 is SVGEGT. The CDR3 has 13 amino acids. Trimming cost V 2 bases and J 8 bases, with 12 bases left between them. Written as DNA, the CDR3 is TGTGCCAGCAGTTACGTTTCAGGGCCCGAAGCTTTCTTT. Residues: CASSYVSGPEAFF.

The chain joins TRBV3-1 (or the pseudogene TRBV3-2) to TRBJ1-4; a weak D match, TRBD1 (5 bases). Trimming shortened V by 0 bases and J by 7 bases, and 15 bases separated the two germline ends. This CDR3 has 16 amino acids. Germline lookup yields CDR1 LGHDT and CDR2 YNNKEL (reference sequence). The CDR3 sequence is CASSQEGARVSEKLFF. DNA for the CDR3: TGTGCCAGCAGCCAAGAAGGCGCCAGGGTCTCTGAAAAACTGTTTTTT.

On this clone itself: This sample includes further DNA sequences coding for the same CDR3. The V gene is TRBV12-3 or TRBV12-4, the J gene TRBJ1-1; a weak D match, TRBD1 (6 bases). The CDR3 has 13 residues. V lost 5 bases, J lost 1 base, and 8 bases lay in between. The CDR3 protein is CASSLRGNTEAFF. DNA for the CDR3: TGTGCCAGCAGTCTCAGGGGGAACACTGAAGCTTTCTTT.

The CDR3 protein is CASSIQQGAYEQYF. Written as DNA, the CDR3 is TGTGCCAGTAGTATACAACAGGGGGCCTACGAGCAGTACTTC. V gene TRBV19 combines with J gene TRBJ2-7; 8 bases map to TRBD1. With 2 bases clipped from V and 2 bases from J, the junction kept 2 bases outside the gene matches. Germline lookup yields CDR1 LNHDA and CDR2 SQIVND (reference sequence). This CDR3 contains 14 residues.

The CDR3 protein is CASSERGGSTDTQYF. CDR3 nucleotides: TGTGCCAGCTCAGAGCGGGGGGGCAGCACAGATACGCAGTATTTT. The chain recombines TRBV18 with TRBJ2-3; 10 bases fit TRBD2. The ends lost 5 bases at V and 0 bases at J; junction bases unmatched: 2. Germline assignment: CDR1 KGHSH and CDR2 LQKENI. The CDR3 runs 15 residues. The full variable domain, in which reference TRBV18 and TRBJ2-3 provide the parts outside the CDR3, is NAGVMQNPRHLVRRRGQEARLRCSPMKGHSHVYWYRQLPEEGLKFMVYLQKENIIDESGMPKERFSAEFPKEGPSILRIQQVVRGDSAAYFCASSERGGSTDTQYFGPGTRLTVL.

The V gene is TRBV5-6, the J gene TRBJ2-3; TRBD2 matches at 12 bases. Germline CDR1 SGHDT, CDR2 YYEEEE. Trimming at V came to 3 bases and at J to 6 bases, leaving 5 bases not matched to a gene. This CDR3 is 15 amino acids long. The CDR3 is CASSSLAGGQDTQYF. The CDR3 nucleotides are TGTGCCAGCAGCTCTCTAGCGGGGGGGCAGGATACGCAGTATTTT.

The chain joins TRBV6-5 to TRBJ1-5; D gene uncertain. The CDR3 sequence is 12 residues long. Between the trimmed V and J ends, which lost 6 bases and 6 bases, there was a span of 9 bases. CDR1 is MNHEY and CDR2 is SVGAGI in the germline V gene. DNA for the CDR3: TGTGCCAGCAGACAGTTAGGTCAGCCCCAGCATTTT. Translation: CASRQLGQPQHF.

This chain connects TRBV28 to TRBJ2-5; 10 nucleotides line up with TRBD1. The V gene's germline CDR1 is MDHEN and CDR2 SYDVKM. The CDR3 is made up of 17 amino acids. After removal of 1 base from V and 2 bases from J, the junction contained 7 bases not matched to a gene. CDR3 coding DNA: TGTGCCAGCAGTTTATCCCTGGGGACAGGGGTACAAGAGACCCAGTACTTC. Protein: CASSLSLGTGVQETQYF.

This clone was counted between two and nine times. V and J are TRBV10-3 and TRBJ2-5, with D hard to call. The CDR3 extends over 15 amino acids. CDR1 and CDR2 (germline): ENHRY, SYGVKD. V was clipped by 2 bases and J by 1 base, with 11 bases between them. In nucleotides, the CDR3 is TGTGCCATCAGTGAGGGCCCGATAACCCAAGAGACCCAGTACTTC. It yields the protein CAISEGPITQETQYF.

V is TRBV10-2 and J is TRBJ1-5, with D maybe TRBD1 (5 bases). The V end lost 3 bases, the J end lost 4 bases, and 13 bases lay between the germline ends. Germline lookup yields CDR1 WSHSY and CDR2 SAAADI. This CDR3 region has 15 residues. CDR3 residues: CASSESDSPNQPQHF. In DNA, the CDR3 is TGCGCCAGCAGTGAATCAGACAGCCCAAATCAGCCCCAGCATTTT.

To note about this clone: This sample includes further DNA sequences coding for the same CDR3. The chain recombines TRBV9 with TRBJ1-3; no clear D gene. With 0 bases removed from V and 0 bases from J, the gap between germline ends came to 7 bases. The CDR3 has 15 amino acids. CDR1 SGDLS and CDR2 YYNGEE come from the germline V gene. The CDR3 DNA sequence: TGTGCCAGCAGCGTAGGAGGAGTCTCTGGAAACACCATATATTTT. It translates to CASSVGGVSGNTIYF.

The rearrangement uses TRBV28 and TRBJ2-3; maybe TRBD1 (6 bases). Trimming pared 9 bases from V and 2 bases from J, leaving 9 bases between. Germline loops: CDR1 MDHEN, CDR2 SYDVKM. This CDR3 has 12 residues. The CDR3 DNA follows: TGTGCCAGTAAGGGGGTCACAGATACGCAGTATTTT. It specifies CASKGVTDTQYF.